These 3 T cell receptor beta chains originate from one sample sequenced in a study of T cells in Graves' hyperthyroidism and ophthalmopathy (dated by TCRdb to about 2019). Libraries were built with multiplex PCR. TCRdb records Illumina HiSeq 2000 as the sequencer. Amplification of TCR beta CDR3 regions was carried out from RNA transcripts. The TCR CDR3 was subjected to a first round of RT-PCR using the HTBI primer set and the Qiagen OneStep RT-PCR kit. TCRdb took the public reads, trimmed them with fastp at Q25, ran MiXCR for clone calling and kept in-frame beta chains. Every CDR3 protein is listed once, alongside the most common genes and DNA of its rows. The sample table contains approximately 430,000 distinct CDR3 sequences; only one count was recorded for roughly 14% of them. About 13% of the sample is in the top ten clones. Material for sequencing was blood. Every receptor here comes from a man between 18 and 29 years old with Graves' ophthalmopathy.

This chain links TRBV13 with TRBJ2-7; D uncertain. CDR1 and CDR2 (germline): PRHDT, FYEKMQ (reference sequence). The V and J ends lost 4 bases and 0 bases respectively, with 10 bases between them. There are 14 residues in the CDR3. The CDR3 DNA sequence: TGTGCCAGCAGCTCCGGATGGGGCTCCTACGAGCAGTACTTC. This gives the protein CASSSGWGSYEQYF.

Regarding this clonotype: Just one base apart from a much larger clone, this may be a read error. The CDR3 loop reads CASSHFEGNESFF. CDR3 sequence (DNA): TGTGCCAGTAGCCACTTTGAAGGGAATGAATCTTTCTTT. This chain links TRBV19 with TRBJ1-1, with unresolved D. The CDR3 is 13 residues long. Germline V lookup: CDR1 LNHDA, CDR2 SQIVND (reference sequence).

This chain joins TRBV27 and TRBJ1-2; D might be TRBD1 (6 bases). The CDR3 is 13 amino acids. With 0 bases removed from V and 8 bases from J, the gap between germline ends came to 10 bases. Germline CDR1 MNHEY, CDR2 SMNVEV (reference sequence). Written as DNA, the CDR3 is TGTGCCAGCAGTTTATCGAGTGGGGGCGGCTACACCTTC. Translated: CASSLSSGGGYTF.